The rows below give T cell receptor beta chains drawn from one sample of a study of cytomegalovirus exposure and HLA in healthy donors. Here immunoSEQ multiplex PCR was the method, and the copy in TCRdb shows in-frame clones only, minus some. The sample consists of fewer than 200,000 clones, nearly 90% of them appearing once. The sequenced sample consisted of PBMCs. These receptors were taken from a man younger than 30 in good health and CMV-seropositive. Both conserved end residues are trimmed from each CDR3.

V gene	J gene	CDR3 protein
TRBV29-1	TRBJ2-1	SLFDRTNEQF
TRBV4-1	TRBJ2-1	ASSQEGRFNEQF
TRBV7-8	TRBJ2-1	ASSPGSEQF
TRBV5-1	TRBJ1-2	ASSLGTGVDYGYT
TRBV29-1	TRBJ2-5	SSGAAGETQY
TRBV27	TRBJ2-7	ASSSPASGRSEQY
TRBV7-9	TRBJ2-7	ASSLATLASFSLAYEQY
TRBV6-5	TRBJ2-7	ASSRTRTRADEQY
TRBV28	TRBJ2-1	ASSSAGRGLVENEQF
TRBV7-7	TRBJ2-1	ASSLESGTSAEQF
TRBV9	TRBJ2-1	ASSVGGGSGSNEQF
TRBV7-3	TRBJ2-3	ASSLNPRAGDTQY
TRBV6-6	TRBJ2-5	ASTLLGQGQETQY
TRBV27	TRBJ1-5	ASSLWRGSGQPQH
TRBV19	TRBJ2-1	ASSPSGSLGSYNEQF
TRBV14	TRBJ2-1	ASSQPQPSYNEQF
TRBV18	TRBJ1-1	ASSPVPTGMNTEAF